This T cell receptor beta chain was sequenced during a study of cytomegalovirus exposure and HLA in healthy donors. The junction had 9 bases not matched to a gene; V was cut back by 7 bases and J by 0 bases. The CDR3 has 17 amino acids. Germline V gene lookup returns CDR1 MDHEN and CDR2 SYDVKM. PCR primers comprised 60 Vbeta and 13 Jbeta primers. Clones were sequenced by immunoSEQ multiplex PCR, and TCRdb holds only the in-frame ones, with some missing. The sample shows some 130,000 clones, 75% to 85% of them seen only once. Sequencing was done on a sample of PBMCs. The rearrangement joins TRBV28 to TRBJ1-5; 10 positions match TRBD1. This TCR came from a man aged 30 to 45 in good health and CMV-seronegative. CDR3 bases: TGTGCCAGCACCCGGGACAGGGGCCCTTATAGCAATCAGCCCCAGCATTTT. Its protein product is CASTRDRGPYSNQPQHF. Full variable domain (rest looked up from reference TRBV28 and TRBJ1-5): DVKVTQSSRYLVKRTGEKVFLECVQDMDHENMFWYRQDPGLGLRLIYFSYDVKMKEKGDIPEGYSVSREKKERFSLILESASTNQTSMYLCASTRDRGPYSNQPQHFGDGTRLSIL.